Below are 12 T cell receptor beta chains sequenced from a single sample in a study of T cells after yellow fever vaccination (dated by TCRdb to the late 2010s). Libraries were constructed by 5' RACE. Sequencing used an Illumina NovaSeq 6000. The public reads were quality trimmed at Q25 with fastp and then assembled into clones with MiXCR by TCRdb, keeping productive beta chains. Rows with a matching CDR3 protein are joined into one entry that keeps the most common DNA and genes. The sample has approximately 120,000 distinct CDR3 sequences on record, more than 7.5% of them singletons. Together, the top ten hold around 40% of the sample. What the treatment or condition label conveys for this sample: live attenuated yellow fever vaccine strain. Here the sequenced sample was CD8+ T cells sorted from PBMCs, taken on the day of the yellow fever booster vaccination. These receptors were taken from a man aged 18 to 30 who received the YFV17D yellow fever vaccine.

This clonotype was seen only a few times. The chain uses TRBV6-2 or TRBV6-3 and TRBJ2-3; TRBD2 aligns across 10 bases. Germline CDR1 is MNHEY and CDR2 is SVGEGT. The CDR3 extends over 14 amino acids. The J segment lost 6 bases and the V segment lost 4 bases, leaving 4 bases of the junction unmatched. In DNA form, the CDR3 reads TGTGCCAGCAGTTCGGGACTAGCGTCTGATACGCAGTATTTT. Amino acids: CASSSGLASDTQYF.

In this sample, this clonotype turned up a few times. The J gene is TRBJ2-2, the V gene TRBV18, with D perhaps matching TRBD1 (5 bases). CDR3 size: 16 residues. CDR1 is KGHSH, CDR2 LQKENI, per germline. V lost 3 bases to trimming and J lost 1 base, with 12 bases between them. CDR3 region: CASSPSRTRNTGELFF. The CDR3 DNA reads TGTGCCAGCTCACCTTCTCGGACAAGGAACACCGGGGAGCTGTTTTTT.

This clonotype was recorded a few times. V is TRBV27 and J is TRBJ1-2; D is undetermined. Germline CDR1 is MNHEY and CDR2 is SMNVEV (reference sequence). The CDR3 extends over 14 amino acids. V shed 7 bases and J shed 4 bases, with 16 bases lying between them. The CDR3 bases are TGTGCCAGCAACCCAGGAGGGTCAGGCTATGGCTACACCTTC. It specifies CASNPGGSGYGYTF.

This clonotype occurred a few times. This rearrangement joins TRBV6-5 to TRBJ2-7, with 9 bases aligning to TRBD2. This CDR3 spans 15 amino acids. V lost 7 bases, J lost 0 bases, and 7 bases stayed unmatched. CDR1 and CDR2 from the germline V gene are MNHEY and SVGAGI. CDR3 amino acids: CASTYSGGNSYEQYF. The CDR3 DNA reads TGTGCCAGCACCTATAGCGGGGGCAACTCCTACGAGCAGTACTTC.

The chain employs TRBV12-3 or TRBV12-4 and TRBJ1-1; no definite D call. Deletions cut 7 bases from V and 0 bases from J, with 9 bases between. The CDR3 is 13 amino acids. This CDR3 is CASKWALNTEAFF. In DNA, the CDR3 is TGTGCCAGCAAGTGGGCCTTGAACACTGAAGCTTTCTTT.

This clonotype came up a few times. The chain links TRBV4-2 to TRBJ1-1; D is uncertain. Trimming removed 0 bases at V and 5 bases at J, with 13 bases between. Per germline, CDR1 LGHNA and CDR2 YNFKEQ. The CDR3 is made up of 15 amino acids. In nucleotides, the CDR3 is TGTGCCAGCAGCCAAGATTATGGGAGCCGTACTGAAGCTTTCTTT. Translation: CASSQDYGSRTEAFF.

The chain joins TRBV7-9 to TRBJ2-5; perhaps D is TRBD1 or TRBD2 (5 bases each). The CDR3 is made up of 16 amino acids. Trimming removed 1 base at V and 5 bases at J, with 17 bases between. CDR1 SEHNR and CDR2 FQNEAQ come from the germline V gene (reference sequence). CDR3 residues: CASSLGQGDKRETQYF. The CDR3 DNA follows: TGTGCCAGCAGCTTAGGCCAGGGAGACAAGAGGGAGACCCAGTACTTC.

This chain links TRBV19 with TRBJ1-1, with no clear D. The CDR3 covers 14 residues. From germline, CDR1 is LNHDA and CDR2 SQIVND (reference sequence). V was trimmed by 6 bases and J by 4 bases, leaving 15 bases between them. The CDR3, as DNA: TGTGCCAGTAGCCCCCGGCGGTTGGGCACTGAAGCTTTCTTT. Protein: CASSPRRLGTEAFF.

Only a few counts were recorded for this clonotype. The chain joins TRBV12-3 or TRBV12-4 to TRBJ1-2; the D is unclear. Trimming removed 3 bases from V and 0 bases from J, with 5 bases in between. This CDR3 has 13 residues. The CDR3 reads CASSFPSNYGYTF. CDR3 sequence (DNA): TGTGCCAGCAGTTTCCCATCTAACTATGGCTACACCTTC.

This chain links TRBV6-2 or TRBV6-3 with TRBJ2-7; 8 nucleotides agree with TRBD1. CDR3 length equals 15 residues. The V and J ends lost 6 bases and 3 bases, in that order; junction bases with no gene match: 10. The germline CDR1 and CDR2 sequences are MNHEY and SVGEGT. The CDR3: CASSRLRDRGYEQYF. CDR3 nucleotides: TGTGCCAGCAGCCGACTAAGAGACAGGGGCTACGAGCAGTACTTC.

This clonotype was seen repeatedly, ten times or more. This rearrangement joins TRBV20-1 to TRBJ2-7, with a tentative D call TRBD1 (6 bases). The CDR3 sequence is 13 residues long. V was cut by 2 bases and J by 4 bases, with 12 bases left in between. The germline V gene encodes CDR1 DFQATT and CDR2 SNEGSKA (reference sequence). The CDR3 sequence: CSARLGHSYEQYF. DNA of the CDR3: TGCAGTGCTAGATTGGGACATTCATACGAGCAGTACTTC.

V usage is TRBV4-3 and J usage is TRBJ2-2; D not resolved. This CDR3 comprises 15 residues. V was pared by 4 bases and J by 4 bases, with 13 bases between. The germline V gene encodes CDR1 LGHNA and CDR2 YSLEER. This chain's CDR3 is CASSLRSRGTGELFF. In nucleotides, the CDR3 is TGCGCCAGCAGCCTCCGGAGCCGAGGCACCGGGGAGCTGTTTTTT.